The 24 T cell receptor beta chains given below trace back to one sample, sequenced in a study of blood T cell repertoires in COVID-19. Profiling relied on immunoSEQ multiplex PCR, and the TCRdb table lists in-frame clones only, not all of them. The data show some 220,000 clones, about 80% seen once. Sequencing was done on a sample of peripheral blood. These receptors were obtained from an older woman with acute or convalescent COVID-19.

The chain has TRBV6-5 and TRBJ1-2; the match to TRBD1 covers 8 bases. Germline V gene sequence: CDR1 MNHEY, CDR2 SVGAGI. The V gene end was trimmed by 10 bases and the J gene end by 11 bases; junction bases not matched to a gene: 9. The CDR3 is 11 residues long. Written as DNA, the CDR3 is TGTGCCAACCGGGACAGGCAAATTTACACCTTC. This sequence encodes CANRDRQIYTF.

V gene TRBV15 combines with J gene TRBJ1-4, with a possible D match to TRBD1 (6 bases). Germline CDR1 reads LNHNV; CDR2 reads YYDKDF (reference sequence). The CDR3 contains 12 residues. Trimming pared 2 bases from V and 10 bases from J, leaving 8 bases between. The chain's CDR3 is CATSRIQGKLFF. The CDR3 DNA is TGTGCCACCAGCAGAATACAGGGAAAACTGTTTTTT.

This clone has just a few counts. The chain couples TRBV7-6 to TRBJ2-7; 10 bases are a match to TRBD1. After removal of 5 bases from V and 0 bases from J, the junction contained 4 bases not matched to a gene. The germline V gene has CDR1 SGHVS and CDR2 FNYEAQ. The CDR3 runs to 15 residues. CDR3 nucleotide sequence: TGTGCCAGCAGCCCCCGGGACAGGGGCTCCTACGAGCAGTACTTC. This gives the protein CASSPRDRGSYEQYF.

The rearrangement joins TRBV19 to TRBJ1-5, with 8 bases identical to TRBD1. The CDR3 runs 13 residues. Germline lookup yields CDR1 LNHDA and CDR2 SQIVND (reference sequence). V lost 7 bases to trimming and J lost 6 bases; unmatched junction nucleotides: 5. This chain's CDR3 is CASNQGAGQPQHF. DNA for the CDR3: TGTGCCAGTAACCAGGGGGCGGGTCAGCCCCAGCATTTT.

J is TRBJ1-5 and V is TRBV3-1 (or the pseudogene TRBV3-2); no definite D call. The CDR3 is 15 residues long. Germline V gene sequence: CDR1 LGHDT, CDR2 YNNKEL (reference sequence). Trimming took 1 base from V and 4 from J, leaving 11 bases between them. CDR3 DNA sequence: TGTGCCAGCAGCCAAGGACCGTCCGGGAATCAGCCCCAGCATTTT. Residues: CASSQGPSGNQPQHF.

CDR3 amino acids: CASSSHHFQNTEAFF. The CDR3, as DNA: TGTGCCAGCAGCTCACACCATTTCCAGAACACTGAAGCTTTCTTT. This sequence joins TRBV7-9 and TRBJ1-1; D remains ambiguous. V was shortened by 4 bases and J by 1 base, with 13 bases between the two germline ends. Germline CDR1 and CDR2: SEHNR and FQNEAQ (reference sequence). The CDR3 runs to 15 residues.

The rearrangement joins TRBV30 to TRBJ2-3; D perhaps matches TRBD1 (6 bases). Trimming shortened V by 2 bases and J by 2 bases, and 23 bases separated the two germline ends. The germline V gene encodes CDR1 GTSNPN and CDR2 SVGIG (reference sequence). The CDR3 spans 18 residues. The CDR3 here is CAWSTGIPTIKDTDTQYF. The CDR3 DNA reads as TGTGCCTGGAGTACAGGGATTCCGACCATTAAAGACACAGATACGCAGTATTTT.

The CDR3 loop is CASSRTSGIQETQYF. The CDR3 coding sequence is TGTGCCAGCAGCCGGACTAGCGGGATACAAGAGACCCAGTACTTC. The chain recombines TRBV5-5 with TRBJ2-5, with 12 bases lining up with TRBD2. Germline V gene sequence: CDR1 SGHKS, CDR2 YYEKEE (reference sequence). Trimming cost V 4 bases and J 2 bases; bases outside gene matches: 3. This CDR3 region has 15 residues.

The J gene is TRBJ1-5, the V gene TRBV5-8, with D maybe TRBD1 (5 bases). Germline loops: CDR1 SGHTS, CDR2 YDEGEE. The CDR3 has 18 amino acids. V was pared by 4 bases and J by 2 bases, with 22 bases between. CDR3 DNA: TGTGCCAGCAGCCCCCTCGATCTGGGGCGAGTAGGCAATCAGCCCCAGCATTTT. This translates into CASSPLDLGRVGNQPQHF.

The chain uses TRBV7-2 and TRBJ2-4; tentatively, D is TRBD2 (5 bases). The V end lost 5 bases, the J end lost 8 bases, and 13 bases lay between the germline ends. Germline CDR1 reads SGHTA; CDR2 reads FQGNSA. This CDR3 region has 13 residues. CDR3 sequence: CASSRQLGDIQYF. The CDR3 DNA is TGTGCCAGCAGCCGTCAACTAGGTGACATTCAGTACTTC.

This clone has a single count. The chain links TRBV6-5 to TRBJ2-7, with 9 positions matching TRBD2. The junction had 8 bases not matched to a gene; V was cut back by 1 base and J by 7 bases. Germline CDR1 is MNHEY and CDR2 is SVGAGI. CDR3 length: 15 amino acids. The CDR3 reads CASSYLSGGFQEQYF. In DNA form, the CDR3 reads TGTGCCAGCAGTTACTTGAGCGGGGGGTTTCAAGAGCAGTACTTC.

The chain links TRBV30 to TRBJ1-6; D is unresolved. Trimming pared 8 bases from V and 7 bases from J, leaving 15 bases between. Germline CDR1 is GTSNPN and CDR2 is SVGIG (reference sequence). This CDR3 spans 13 amino acids. The CDR3 here is CASVGGGNSPLHF. The CDR3 region has the DNA TGTGCCAGCGTTGGTGGCGGGAATTCACCCCTCCACTTT.

There are a few counts of this clone. The chain combines TRBV6-1 with TRBJ1-2; 7 bases fit TRBD1. The V gene end was trimmed by 1 base and the J gene end by 8 bases; junction bases not matched to a gene: 10. CDR3 length: 15 amino acids. Germline V gene data show CDR1 as MNHNS and CDR2 as SASEGT. CDR3 coding DNA: TGTGCCAGCAGTGAAGGCGGGGTCCCCAGGGGGGGCTACACCTTC. This codes for CASSEGGVPRGGYTF.

V is TRBV29-1 and J is TRBJ2-1; D may be TRBD2 (5 bases). The CDR3 consists of 14 residues. V was shortened by 6 bases and J by 8 bases, with 20 bases between the two germline ends. Germline CDR1 SQVTM, CDR2 ANQGSEA. The CDR3 bases are TGCAGCGTCATGGATGGGGTAGCGAGGCATGAGCAGTTCTTC. Translated: CSVMDGVARHEQFF.

V and J are TRBV7-9 and TRBJ2-1; 10 bases map to TRBD1. The germline gives CDR1 SEHNR, CDR2 FQNEAQ (reference sequence). The CDR3 is made up of 15 amino acids. J gave up 7 bases and V 5 bases, and 8 bases lay outside the gene matches. This chain's CDR3 is CASSLKGQGSNEQFF. As DNA, the CDR3 is TGTGCCAGCAGCCTGAAGGGACAGGGGTCGAATGAGCAGTTCTTC. The variable domain in full, with the rest retrieved from reference TRBV7-9 and TRBJ2-1, is DTGVSQNPRHKITKRGQNVTFRCDPISEHNRLYWYRQTLGQGPEFLTYFQNEAQLEKSRLLSDRFSAERPKGSFSTLEIQRTEQGDSAMYLCASSLKGQGSNEQFFGPGTRLTVL.

This clone was observed a handful of times. The rearrangement links TRBV7-6 to TRBJ2-7; 7 positions agree with TRBD2. Germline CDR1 SGHVS, CDR2 FNYEAQ. CDR3 length: 16 amino acids. The J segment lost 9 bases and the V segment lost 0 bases, leaving 14 bases of the junction unmatched. The CDR3 sequence is CASSLAGGGDVFGQYF. The CDR3 DNA reads TGTGCCAGCAGCTTAGCTGGGGGGGGAGATGTTTTTGGGCAGTACTTC.

The V call is TRBV5-4, the J call TRBJ1-2, with 8 bases matching TRBD1. Germline V gene lookup returns CDR1 SGHNT and CDR2 YYREEE (reference sequence). V shed 4 bases and J 8 bases; nucleotides not matched to a gene: 4. CDR3 length: 12 residues. The CDR3 spells CASSQGAGGYTF. The CDR3 nucleotides read TGTGCCAGCAGCCAGGGGGCTGGAGGCTACACCTTC.

This rearrangement joins TRBV3-1 (or the pseudogene TRBV3-2) to TRBJ2-6, with D maybe TRBD1 (5 bases). Germline CDR1 and CDR2: LGHDT and YNNKEL (reference sequence). The CDR3 is 18 amino acids. V lost 7 bases and J lost 0, with 19 bases in between. The CDR3 reads CASTTGHPTRSGANVLTF. CDR3 DNA sequence: TGTGCCAGCACCACAGGACATCCGACCCGCTCTGGGGCCAACGTCCTGACTTTC.

V is TRBV4-2 and J is TRBJ1-5; no definite D call. V dropped 2 bases and J dropped 1 base, with 12 bases sitting between them. The CDR3 runs 16 residues. Germline V gene data show CDR1 as LGHNA and CDR2 as YNFKEQ. CDR3 loop: CASSQTYPTSNQPQHF. In DNA, the CDR3 is TGTGCCAGCAGCCAAACGTACCCTACCAGCAATCAGCCCCAGCATTTT.

The chain employs TRBV3-1 (or the pseudogene TRBV3-2) and TRBJ1-1; 7 nucleotides line up with TRBD1. The CDR3 is 15 amino acids. The germline gives CDR1 LGHDT, CDR2 YNNKEL (reference sequence). The V and J ends lost 6 bases and 1 base, in that order; junction bases with no gene match: 8. DNA for the CDR3: TGTGCCAGCAGAAGACAGGGTGCGAGGAACACTGAAGCTTTCTTT. As protein: CASRRQGARNTEAFF.

The J gene is TRBJ2-3, the V gene TRBV7-3; unclear D gene. Germline CDR1 reads SGHTA; CDR2 reads FQGTGA. V was shortened by 5 bases and J by 0 bases, with 6 bases between the two germline ends. The CDR3 loop spans 13 amino acids. The CDR3 sequence: CASSVQSTDTQYF. The CDR3 DNA follows: TGTGCCAGCAGCGTCCAAAGCACAGATACGCAGTATTTT.

The chain has TRBV3-1 (or the pseudogene TRBV3-2) and TRBJ2-1; 8 nucleotides agree with TRBD2. CDR1 and CDR2 from the germline V gene are LGHDT and YNNKEL (reference sequence). The CDR3 is 17 amino acids. The trim removed 1 base at V and 0 bases at J, leaving 5 bases unmatched. This CDR3 is CASSQGKRGSSYNEQFF. The CDR3, as DNA: TGTGCCAGCAGCCAAGGAAAGCGGGGGAGCTCCTACAATGAGCAGTTCTTC.

The CDR3 nucleotides read TGTGCCAGTAGTATAGGGGCCGGGACATCCCACACTGAAGCTTTCTTT. Translated: CASSIGAGTSHTEAFF. The chain joins TRBV19 to TRBJ1-1; tentative D call: TRBD1 (6 bases). The length of the CDR3 is 16 residues. CDR1 and CDR2 from the germline V gene are LNHDA and SQIVND (reference sequence). The V end was cut by 1 base, the J end by 3 bases, with 15 bases between.

The rearrangement links TRBV7-6 to TRBJ2-3; 7 bases match TRBD2. CDR3 length: 15 amino acids. The germline V gene has CDR1 SGHVS and CDR2 FNYEAQ. V shed 0 bases and J 5 bases; nucleotides not matched to a gene: 5. CDR3 amino acids: CASSLANGGLDTQYF. Here the CDR3 DNA reads TGTGCCAGCAGCTTAGCAAACGGGGGGTTAGATACGCAGTATTTT.